The source of this T cell receptor (beta chain) is a study of low-dose radiotherapy and immunotherapy resistance in tumors (dated by TCRdb to between 2021 and 2022). Concerning the study at large: Patients in Cohort 1 were given 0.5 Gy per fraction every 2 weeks, and the prescribed total PTV dose was 6.5 Gy. Nivolumab was administered intravenously as a 240 mg flat dose every two weeks, and ipilimumab was administered intravenously at 1 mg/kg every six weeks. Cyclophosphamide 200 mg/m2 was administered intravenously every two weeks, one day before each radiation and immunotherapy administration. Starting on cycle 1 day 1, patients took 300 mg of aspirin by mouth once daily for four cycles. Eight patients were included in the translational analysis: three from the first dose cohort and the first five from the second dose cohort. Patients in Cohort 2 were given 1 Gy per fraction every two weeks, for a total of 13 Gy across 26 weeks. No randomization into treatment groups was done for the people taking part in the trial.

The CDR3 numbers 17 residues from cysteine through phenylalanine. Of all the DNA, just the CDR3 is kept, 51 bases in frame from base 1. V is pruned by 5 bases and J by 3 bases, leaving 9 bases of the junction without a gene match. CDR1 and CDR2, looked up from the germline V gene (reference sequence), are LNHDA and SQIVND. TCRdb names Illumina HiSeq 2500 as the instrument used. First-strand cDNA was synthesized using Superscript III and a set of TRAV- and TRBV-specific primers, so that both TCRalpha and TCRbeta chains were covered. TCRs were amplified with Phusion for roughly 20 PCR cycles, with a constant-region primer paired with the adapter attached to the V primers. Amplification of the isolated mRNA was done with the MessageAmp II aRNA Amplification Kit, which involved an approximately 15-hour in vitro transcription at 37 degrees C. mRNA for TCR sequencing was isolated with the Dynabeads mRNA DIRECT Purification Kit. Indexed Illumina adapters were added in a second Phusion PCR of 25 cycles, after which AMPure XP beads were used to purify the products. On the authors' methods: Custom Perl scripts were used to pool TCR sequences that encoded the same protein, to remove out-of-frame sequences, and to calculate the abundance of each clonotype. The analysis excluded TCR sequences that were supported by just one read. Repertoire metrics included Shannon entropy, Gini index, clonality, richness, and frequency of TCRs shared between repertoires. TCRdb applied fastp at Q25 and MiXCR to the public reads, then kept only in-frame beta chains. Merged by CDR3 protein, the rows form single entries marked with the most common genes and DNA. The V and J calls and clone size come from TCRdb's table, not from the authors' own analysis. For this sample the table gives some 100,000 distinct CDR3 sequences, of which less than 25% were detected only once. The top ten constitute about 4% of the sample.

This clonotype was recorded at least ten times. Its antigen is not yet known. It has no much larger one-base neighbor in the sample; base qualities were not kept. Sample time point, as interpreted from the label and publication: after trial treatment. The treatment or condition label for this specimen denotes: LDRT plus nivolumab, ipilimumab, low-dose cyclophosphamide and aspirin (RACIN trial). Donors were enrolled in RACIN, a single-arm phase I dose-escalation trial combining nivolumab, ipilimumab, aspirin, low-dose cyclophosphamide and low-dose radiotherapy. Patients with advanced, TIL-negative solid tumors were considered eligible.

In this chain, TRBV19 is recombined with TRBJ2-3; 12 bases in between match TRBD2. Sequencing used PBMCs, obtained after low-dose radiotherapy plus immunotherapy. The receptor's source is a male donor with prostate cancer. This receptor has the CDR3 CASSPTGTSGRTDTQYF. The DNA is TGTGCCAGTAGTCCAACAGGGACTAGCGGGCGGACAGATACGCAGTATTTT.